This T cell receptor (beta chain) is from a study of technical replicates of blood from four donors. TCRdb's table, derived via immunoSEQ multiplex PCR, lists solely in-frame clones and lacks some. Of 87,000 or so clones detected, roughly 94% appear once; the ten largest clones hold around 0.3%. A single count supports this clone. The CDR3 extends over 14 amino acids. Sequencing was performed on T cells isolated from PBMCs. The rearrangement links TRBV21-1 to TRBJ2-5; TRBD1, the D gene given by the table, was not confirmed from the DNA. TRBV21-1 is a pseudogene segment. The receptor was isolated from a human donor in good health. The CDR3 sequence is CASSTKGQTETQYF. CDR3 nucleotides: TGTGCCAGCAGCACCAAAGGACAGACGGAGACCCAGTACTTC.